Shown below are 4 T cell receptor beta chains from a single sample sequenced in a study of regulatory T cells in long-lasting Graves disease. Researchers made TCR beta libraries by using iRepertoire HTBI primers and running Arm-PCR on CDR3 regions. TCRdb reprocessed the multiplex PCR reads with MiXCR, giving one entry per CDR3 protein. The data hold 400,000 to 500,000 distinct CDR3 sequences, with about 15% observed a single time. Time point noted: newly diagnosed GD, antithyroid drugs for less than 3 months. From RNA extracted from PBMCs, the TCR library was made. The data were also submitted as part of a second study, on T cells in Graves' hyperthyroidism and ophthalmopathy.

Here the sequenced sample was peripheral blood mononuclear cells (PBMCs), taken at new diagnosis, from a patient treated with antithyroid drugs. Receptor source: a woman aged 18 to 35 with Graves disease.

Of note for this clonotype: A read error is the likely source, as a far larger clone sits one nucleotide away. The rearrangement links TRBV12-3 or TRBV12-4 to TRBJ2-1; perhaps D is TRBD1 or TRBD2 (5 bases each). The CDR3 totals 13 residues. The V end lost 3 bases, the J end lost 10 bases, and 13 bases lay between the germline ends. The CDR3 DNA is TGTGCCAGCAGTTTCGCAGGGAGCTACGAGCAGTTCTTC. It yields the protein CASSFAGSYEQFF.

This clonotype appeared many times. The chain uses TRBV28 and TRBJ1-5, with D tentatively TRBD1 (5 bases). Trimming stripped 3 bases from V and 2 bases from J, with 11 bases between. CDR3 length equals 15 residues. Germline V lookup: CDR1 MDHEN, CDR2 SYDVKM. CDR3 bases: TGTGCCAGCAGTTTTACAGGAAACGGCAATCAGCCCCAGCATTTT. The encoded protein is CASSFTGNGNQPQHF.

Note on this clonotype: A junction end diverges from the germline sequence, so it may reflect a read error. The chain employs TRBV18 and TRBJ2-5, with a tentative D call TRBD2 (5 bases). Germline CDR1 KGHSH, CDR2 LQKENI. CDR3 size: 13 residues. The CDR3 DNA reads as TGTGCCGGCTCACCTGGCCGAGGGGAGACCCAGTACTTC. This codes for CAGSPGRGETQYF.

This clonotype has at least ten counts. The CDR3 DNA reads TGTGCCAGCAGTGAAGTTCAGGTCGAGACCGGGGAGCTGTTTTTT. Protein sequence: CASSEVQVETGELFF. The chain has TRBV2 and TRBJ2-2, with D hard to call. The CDR3 loop spans 15 amino acids. Germline CDR1 is SNHLY and CDR2 is FYNNEI. V lost 1 base, J lost 5 bases, and 11 bases lay in between.